Reported below is one T cell receptor (beta chain). This clone was observed a handful of times. Its specific antigen is unknown. Base quality data are lacking; no much larger clone is found one base away. Separate from the roughly 700-subject first cohort, the validation cohort of roughly 130 subjects was the group to which the donors belonged. The method was the immunoSEQ multiplex PCR assay. As for how the authors treated the data: A statistical classification framework was developed to diagnose cytomegalovirus status using the catalog of TCR beta chain sequences. TCRdb provides this immuneACCESS table in a form limited to in-frame rearrangements. Some clones are lacking; in checked studies, under half of them reflect an unresolved V gene, and why the rest are absent is not known. V and J calls plus clone size are reproduced from that table; the DNA served to infer D and trimming. The sample profile shows around 120,000 clones; around 86% of them were found once. Around 5% of the sample is taken by the ten largest.

The sample comes from a study of cytomegalovirus exposure and HLA in healthy donors (dated by TCRdb to 2016 to 2017). General notes on the study: According to a later analysis, the roughly 120 validation repertoires were produced on the same platform as the approximately 690 repertoires of the first cohort. The study aimed to test whether signatures of past pathogen exposure could be identified by cataloging public T cell receptors. Along with the roughly 670-subject first cohort, a separate validation cohort of over a hundred different subjects was used. To predict cytomegalovirus infection status, the study combined high-throughput TCR immunosequencing, statistical association of individual TCRs with disease status, and machine learning.

Study-wide conclusions, independent of this receptor: Three of the identified cytomegalovirus-associated TCR beta chains were confirmed in vitro to be specific for cytomegalovirus antigens. While some public TCRs were present in many individuals, most TCR sequences turned up only very rarely across donors. Of the cluster scores, around 95% were above 0 in a later analysis, which found that TCRs clustered in the first cohort also tended to co-occur in the 90 to 150 validation repertoires. The authors suggested that the approach could potentially be extended to other disease states and immunological phenotypes. In both the original and validation cohorts, the classifier was reported to diagnose cytomegalovirus status with high specificity and sensitivity. A later analysis had no HLA typing for the validation cohort, so co-occurrence there was scored across all 130 or so repertoires. In the study, 150 to 200 TCR beta chains were listed as associated with cytomegalovirus.

This TCR came from a man aged 18 to 29 in good health and CMV-seronegative. Input material: PBMCs.

The DNA reads TGTGCCAGCAGCCAGGGACTAGCGGCGACGAGAGAGACCCAGTACTTC. It codes for CASSQGLAATRETQYF. Recombination joined TRBV14 with TRBJ2-5; 11 of the junction bases match TRBD2. Germline trimming: 3 bases from V, 4 bases from J; junction bases outside gene matches: 7. The CDR3 holds 16 amino acids from the cysteine to the phenylalanine. The entry retains the CDR3 DNA only, 48 bases that are in frame from base 1. The germline V gene supplies CDR1 SGHDN and CDR2 FVKESK.